This T cell receptor (beta chain) was sequenced during a study of T-cell memory formation after mild COVID-19 (dated by TCRdb to about 2021). General notes on the study: TCR sequence clusters from the two donors were largely donor specific. The cohort was made up of two young adult volunteers, one female and one male, who were previously healthy. Longitudinal TCRalpha and TCRbeta repertoire sequencing tracked T-cell clones expanding and contracting after mild COVID-19 in a couple of donors. What the study reported, not specific to this receptor: Some responding clones were detected in pre-infection memory, which suggested that pre-existing cross-reactive memory T cells had joined the SARS-CoV-2 response. From day 15 to 85, contracting clones showed balanced CD4/CD8 phenotypes, whereas a second wave of clones that expanded from day 15 to 37 leaned towards CD4+. SARS-CoV-2 specificity was not confirmed for the second-wave clones peaking on day 37. The study covered only two mild cases, and larger cohorts including severe cases with pre-infection samples were considered necessary. Contracting CD4+ clones appeared mostly in the CM and EM memory subsets, whereas CD8+ clones were enriched in EMRA.

CDR1 and CDR2, looked up from the germline V gene, are SGHVS and FQNEAQ. From its cysteine to its phenylalanine, the CDR3 spans 14 amino acids. Of the read, only the CDR3 DNA is kept; its 42 bases are in frame from base 1. The junction carries 15 bases between V and J, which are trimmed by 5 bases and 8 bases respectively. The run used an Illumina NovaSeq 6000. Using 5'RACE with constant-segment primers, TCRalpha and TCRbeta cDNA libraries were constructed, with sample barcodes and unique molecular identifiers added in the process. Trizol reagent was used to extract RNA from every sample. Libraries were amplified in two PCR steps, with a second sample barcode and Illumina TruSeq adapters added in the second step. Sequencing of the libraries was done on an Illumina NovaSeq, producing 2 x 150 bp paired-end reads. Per the source publication's procedure: Demultiplexing of reads and collapsing into UMI-guided consensus sequences were performed with migec v1.2.7. Using mixcr v2.1.11, the UMI consensuses were aligned to TRA and TRB V and J templates and assembled into clonotypes. Expanded or contracted clonotypes were those called significant by both edgeR and NoisET, with noise models trained on biological replicates. For edgeR calls, a false discovery rate-adjusted p below 0.01 and a log2 fold-change threshold of 1 were applied. PCA with hierarchical clustering of max-normalized trajectories of the 1000 most abundant clonotypes was used as exploratory dynamics analysis. The CD4 or CD8 phenotype of responding clones was assigned using the separately sequenced CD4+ and CD8+ repertoires. TCRdb trimmed the raw reads at Q25, called clones with MiXCR and kept productive beta chains. A single entry per CDR3 protein holds the most common genes and DNA from its merged rows. For this entry, the V and J calls and clone size follow TCRdb and not the study's own pipeline. This sample holds a few hundred thousand distinct CDR3 sequences; about 20% were observed only once. The ten largest clones take up over 20% of the sample.

Ficoll-Paque density gradient centrifugation was the method used to isolate PBMCs. This clonotype occurred many times. No antigen is known for it. No per-base quality is available; no much larger clone lies one base away. Sequencing was done on a sample of PBMCs or a T cell subset sorted from them (not recorded which). The chain couples TRBV7-8 to TRBJ1-4; a tentative D match to TRBD1 spans 6 bases. The receptor comes from a man younger than 30 who had mild COVID-19 (a few samples of this study predate the infection). The sample titles of this study are shuffled in the database, so cell type and time point are left out; the donor was told from shared clones. DNA sequence: TGTGCCAGCAGCGGGGGCAGGGTCGGCGAAAAACTGTTTTTT. The encoded protein is CASSGGRVGEKLFF.